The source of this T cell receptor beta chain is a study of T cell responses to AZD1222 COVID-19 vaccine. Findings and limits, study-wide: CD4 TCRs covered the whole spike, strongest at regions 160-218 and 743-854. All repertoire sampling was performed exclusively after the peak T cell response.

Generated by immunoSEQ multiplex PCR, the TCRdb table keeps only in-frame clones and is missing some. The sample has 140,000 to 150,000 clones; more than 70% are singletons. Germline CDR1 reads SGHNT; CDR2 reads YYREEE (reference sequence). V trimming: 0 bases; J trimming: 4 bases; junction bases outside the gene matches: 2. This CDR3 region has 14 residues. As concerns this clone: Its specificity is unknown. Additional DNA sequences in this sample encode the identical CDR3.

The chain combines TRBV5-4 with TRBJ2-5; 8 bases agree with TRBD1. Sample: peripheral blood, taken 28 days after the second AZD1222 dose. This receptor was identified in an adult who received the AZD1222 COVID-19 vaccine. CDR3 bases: TGTGCCAGCAGCTTGGACAGGGGGGTAGAGACCCAGTACTTC. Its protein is CASSLDRGVETQYF.